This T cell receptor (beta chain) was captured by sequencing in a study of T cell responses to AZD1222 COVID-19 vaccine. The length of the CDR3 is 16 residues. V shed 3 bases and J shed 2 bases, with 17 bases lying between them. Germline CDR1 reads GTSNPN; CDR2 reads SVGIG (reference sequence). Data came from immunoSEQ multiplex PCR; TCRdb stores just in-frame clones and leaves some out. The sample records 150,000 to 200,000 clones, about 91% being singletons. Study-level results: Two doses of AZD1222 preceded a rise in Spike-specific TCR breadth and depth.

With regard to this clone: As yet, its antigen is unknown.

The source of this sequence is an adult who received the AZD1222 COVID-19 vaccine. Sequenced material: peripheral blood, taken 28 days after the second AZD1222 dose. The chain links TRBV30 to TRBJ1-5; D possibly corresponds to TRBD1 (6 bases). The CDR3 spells CAWSVPGAGGNQPQHF. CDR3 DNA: TGTGCCTGGAGCGTACCGGGGGCTGGTGGCAATCAGCCCCAGCATTTT. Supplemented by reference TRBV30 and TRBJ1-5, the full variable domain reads SQTIHQWPATLVQPVGSPLSLECTVEGTSNPNLYWYRQAAGRGLQLLFYSVGIGQISSEVPQNLSASRPQDRQFILSSKKLLLSDSGFYLCAWSVPGAGGNQPQHFGDGTRLSIL.